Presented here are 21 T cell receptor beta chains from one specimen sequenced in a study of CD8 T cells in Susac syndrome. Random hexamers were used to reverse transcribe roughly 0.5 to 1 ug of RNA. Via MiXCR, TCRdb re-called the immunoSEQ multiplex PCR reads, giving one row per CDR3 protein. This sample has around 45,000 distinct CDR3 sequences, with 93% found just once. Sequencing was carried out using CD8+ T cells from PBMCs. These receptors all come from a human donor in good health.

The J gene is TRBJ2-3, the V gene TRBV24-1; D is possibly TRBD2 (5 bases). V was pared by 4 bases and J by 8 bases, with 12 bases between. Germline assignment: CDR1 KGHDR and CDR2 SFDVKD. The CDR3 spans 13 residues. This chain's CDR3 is CATSDRPSSTQYF. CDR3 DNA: TGTGCCACCAGTGACCGCCCTAGCTCTACGCAGTATTTT.

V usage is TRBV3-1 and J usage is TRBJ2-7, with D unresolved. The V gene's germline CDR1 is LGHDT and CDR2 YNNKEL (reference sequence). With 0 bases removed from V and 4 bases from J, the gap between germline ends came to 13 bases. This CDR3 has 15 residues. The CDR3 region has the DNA TGTGCCAGCAGCCAAGATCGAGGCAGCGCATACGAGCAGTACTTC. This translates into CASSQDRGSAYEQYF.

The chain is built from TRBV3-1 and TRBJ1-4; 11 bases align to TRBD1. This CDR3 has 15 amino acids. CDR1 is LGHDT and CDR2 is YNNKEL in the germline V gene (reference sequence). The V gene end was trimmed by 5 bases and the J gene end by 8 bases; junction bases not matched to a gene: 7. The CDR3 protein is CASSSRTGGREKLFF. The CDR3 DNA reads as TGTGCCAGCAGCTCCCGGACAGGGGGCCGAGAAAAACTGTTTTTT.

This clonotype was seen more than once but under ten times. The CDR3 region is CASSLGGSYNEQFF. CDR3 coding DNA: TGTGCCAGCAGTTTAGGCGGGTCCTACAATGAGCAGTTCTTC. The rearrangement joins TRBV12-3 or TRBV12-4 to TRBJ2-1; weak D call: TRBD2 (5 bases). This CDR3 is 14 amino acids long. Trimming cost V 1 base and J 1 base, with 5 bases left between them.

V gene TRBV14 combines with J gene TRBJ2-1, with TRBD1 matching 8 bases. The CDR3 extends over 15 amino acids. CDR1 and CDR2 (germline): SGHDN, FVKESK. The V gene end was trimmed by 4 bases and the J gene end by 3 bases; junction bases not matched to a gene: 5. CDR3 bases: TGTGCCAGCAGCCCCACAGGGGGGCTCTACAATGAGCAGTTCTTC. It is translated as CASSPTGGLYNEQFF.

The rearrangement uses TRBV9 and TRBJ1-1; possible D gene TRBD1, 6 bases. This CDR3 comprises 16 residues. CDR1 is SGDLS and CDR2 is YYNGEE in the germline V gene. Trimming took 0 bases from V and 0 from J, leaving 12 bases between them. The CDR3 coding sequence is TGTGCCAGCAGCGTAGAAAGGGGGGGGATGAACACTGAAGCTTTCTTT. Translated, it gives CASSVERGGMNTEAFF.

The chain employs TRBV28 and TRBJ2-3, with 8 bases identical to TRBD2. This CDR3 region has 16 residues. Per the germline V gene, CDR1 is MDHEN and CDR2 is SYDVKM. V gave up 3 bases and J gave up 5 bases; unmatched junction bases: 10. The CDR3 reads CASSFLAGGPVDTQYF. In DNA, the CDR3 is TGTGCCAGCAGTTTCTTGGCGGGAGGCCCGGTAGATACGCAGTATTTT.

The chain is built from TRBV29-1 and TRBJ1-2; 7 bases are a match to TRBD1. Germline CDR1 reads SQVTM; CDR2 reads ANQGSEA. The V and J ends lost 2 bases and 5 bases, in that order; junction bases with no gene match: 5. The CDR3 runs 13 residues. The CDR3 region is CSVEQAGGYGYTF. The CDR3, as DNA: TGCAGCGTTGAACAAGCAGGGGGGTATGGCTACACCTTC.

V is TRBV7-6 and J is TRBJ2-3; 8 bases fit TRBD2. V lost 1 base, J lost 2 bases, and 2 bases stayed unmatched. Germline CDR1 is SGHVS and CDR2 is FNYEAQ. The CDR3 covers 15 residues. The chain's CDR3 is CASSLGAGDTDTQYF. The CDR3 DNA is TGTGCCAGCAGCTTAGGAGCGGGGGACACAGATACGCAGTATTTT.

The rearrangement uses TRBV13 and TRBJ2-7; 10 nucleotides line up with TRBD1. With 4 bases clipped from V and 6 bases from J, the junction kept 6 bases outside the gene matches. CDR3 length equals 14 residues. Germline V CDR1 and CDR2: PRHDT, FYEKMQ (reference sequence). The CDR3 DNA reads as TGTGCCAGCAGCTCTCCGGGACAGGGGATCGAGCAGTACTTC. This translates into CASSSPGQGIEQYF.

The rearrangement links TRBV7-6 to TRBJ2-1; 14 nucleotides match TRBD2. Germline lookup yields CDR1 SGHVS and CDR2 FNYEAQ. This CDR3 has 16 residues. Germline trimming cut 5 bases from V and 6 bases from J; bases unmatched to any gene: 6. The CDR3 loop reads CASSHLGLAGGNEQFF. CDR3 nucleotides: TGTGCCAGCAGCCACCTCGGACTAGCGGGAGGCAATGAGCAGTTCTTC.

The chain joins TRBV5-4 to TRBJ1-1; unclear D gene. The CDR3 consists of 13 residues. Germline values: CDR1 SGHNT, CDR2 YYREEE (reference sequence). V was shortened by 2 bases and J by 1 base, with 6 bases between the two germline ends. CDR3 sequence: CASSFTENTEAFF. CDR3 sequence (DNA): TGTGCCAGCAGCTTTACGGAGAACACTGAAGCTTTCTTT.

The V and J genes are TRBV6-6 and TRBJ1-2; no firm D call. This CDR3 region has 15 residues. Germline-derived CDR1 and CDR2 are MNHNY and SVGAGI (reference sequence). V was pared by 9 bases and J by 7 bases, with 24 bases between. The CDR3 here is CASRPPGEVDSGYTF. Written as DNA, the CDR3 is TGTGCCAGTCGGCCACCGGGAGAAGTCGATTCTGGCTACACCTTC.

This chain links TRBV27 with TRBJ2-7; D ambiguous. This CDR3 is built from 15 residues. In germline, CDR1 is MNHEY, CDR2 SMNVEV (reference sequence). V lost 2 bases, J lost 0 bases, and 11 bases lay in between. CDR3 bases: TGTGCCAGCAGTTTAGGAGCGCCTAGCTCCTACGAGCAGTACTTC. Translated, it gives CASSLGAPSSYEQYF.

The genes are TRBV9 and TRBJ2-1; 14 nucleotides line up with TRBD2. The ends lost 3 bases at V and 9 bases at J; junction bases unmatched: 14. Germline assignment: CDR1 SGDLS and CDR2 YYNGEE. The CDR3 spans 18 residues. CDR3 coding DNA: TGTGCCAGCAGCGAGAGGGGGACTAGCGGGAGAGGCTTTGGTGAGCAGTTCTTC. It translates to CASSERGTSGRGFGEQFF.

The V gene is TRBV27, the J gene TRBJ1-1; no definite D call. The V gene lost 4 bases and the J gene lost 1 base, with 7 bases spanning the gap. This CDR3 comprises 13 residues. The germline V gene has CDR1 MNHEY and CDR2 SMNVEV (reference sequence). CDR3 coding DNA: TGTGCCAGCAGTTACGACTGGAACACTGAAGCTTTCTTT. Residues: CASSYDWNTEAFF.

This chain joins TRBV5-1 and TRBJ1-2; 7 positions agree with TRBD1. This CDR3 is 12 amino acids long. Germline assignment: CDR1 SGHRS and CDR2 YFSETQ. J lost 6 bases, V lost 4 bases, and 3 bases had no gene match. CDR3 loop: CASSRTGDGYTF. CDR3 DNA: TGCGCCAGCAGCAGAACAGGGGATGGCTACACCTTC.

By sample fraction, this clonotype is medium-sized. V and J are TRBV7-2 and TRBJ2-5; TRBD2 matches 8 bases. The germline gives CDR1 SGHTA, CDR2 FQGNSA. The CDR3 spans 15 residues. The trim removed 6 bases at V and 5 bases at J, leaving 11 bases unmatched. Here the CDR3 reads CASRFVAGRLETQYF. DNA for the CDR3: TGTGCCAGCAGATTCGTAGCGGGGCGTCTGGAGACCCAGTACTTC.

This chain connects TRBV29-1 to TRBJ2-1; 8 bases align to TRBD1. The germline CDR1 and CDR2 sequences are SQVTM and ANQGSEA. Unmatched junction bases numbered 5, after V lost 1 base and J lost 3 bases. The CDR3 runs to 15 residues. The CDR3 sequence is CSVEGGQVSYNEQFF. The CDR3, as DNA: TGCAGCGTTGAAGGGGGACAGGTGAGCTACAATGAGCAGTTCTTC.

CDR3 sequence reads: CASSRTGVYEQYF. CDR3 in DNA: TGTGCCAGCAGCCGGACAGGGGTTTACGAGCAGTACTTC. The chain links TRBV27 to TRBJ2-7, with 9 positions matching TRBD1. The CDR3 has 13 amino acids. CDR1 is MNHEY, CDR2 SMNVEV, per germline (reference sequence). Trimming at V came to 6 bases and at J to 4 bases, leaving 4 bases not matched to a gene.

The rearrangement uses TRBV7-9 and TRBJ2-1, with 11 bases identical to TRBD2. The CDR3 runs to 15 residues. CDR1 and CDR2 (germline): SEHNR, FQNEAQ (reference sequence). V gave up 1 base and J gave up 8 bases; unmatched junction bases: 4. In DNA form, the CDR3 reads TGTGCCAGCAGCTTAGTAGCGGGAGGGCCCGATGAGCAGTTCTTC. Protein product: CASSLVAGGPDEQFF.